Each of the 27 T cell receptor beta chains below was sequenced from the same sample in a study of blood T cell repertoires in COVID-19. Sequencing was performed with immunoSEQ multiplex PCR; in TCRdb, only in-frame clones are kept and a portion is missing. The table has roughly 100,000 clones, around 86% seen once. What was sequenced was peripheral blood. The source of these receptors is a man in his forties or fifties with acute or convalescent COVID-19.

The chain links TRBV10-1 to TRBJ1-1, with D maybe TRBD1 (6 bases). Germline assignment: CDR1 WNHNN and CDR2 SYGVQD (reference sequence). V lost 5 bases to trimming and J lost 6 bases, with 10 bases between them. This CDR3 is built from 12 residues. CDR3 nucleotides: TGCGCCAGCAGTCCCGGGACACCTGAAGCTTTCTTT. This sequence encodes CASSPGTPEAFF.

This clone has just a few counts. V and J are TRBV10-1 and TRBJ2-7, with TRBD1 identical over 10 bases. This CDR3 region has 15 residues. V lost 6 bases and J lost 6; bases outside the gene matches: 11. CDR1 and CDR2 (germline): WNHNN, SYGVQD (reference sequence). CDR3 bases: TGCGCCAGCAGCGATTCCGGGACAGGGGTGTCCGAGCAGTACTTC. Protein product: CASSDSGTGVSEQYF.

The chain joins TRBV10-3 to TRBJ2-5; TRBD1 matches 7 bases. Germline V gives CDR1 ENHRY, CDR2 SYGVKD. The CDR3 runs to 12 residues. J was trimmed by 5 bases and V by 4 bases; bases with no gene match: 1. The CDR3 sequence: CAISVRGETQYF. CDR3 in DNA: TGTGCCATCAGTGTCAGGGGGGAGACCCAGTACTTC.

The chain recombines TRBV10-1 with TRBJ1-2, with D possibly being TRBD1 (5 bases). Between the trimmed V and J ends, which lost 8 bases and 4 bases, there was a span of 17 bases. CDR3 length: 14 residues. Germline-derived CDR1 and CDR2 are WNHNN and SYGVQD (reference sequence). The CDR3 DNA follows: TGCGCCAGCGAAGACAGAGGAACGAGCTATGGCTACACCTTC. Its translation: CASEDRGTSYGYTF.

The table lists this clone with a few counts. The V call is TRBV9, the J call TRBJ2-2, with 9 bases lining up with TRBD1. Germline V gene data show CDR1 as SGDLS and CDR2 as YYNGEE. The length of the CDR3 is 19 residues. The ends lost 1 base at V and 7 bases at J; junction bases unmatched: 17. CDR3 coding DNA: TGTGCCAGCAGCGTAAGCAAAACGGGACAGGGTAATTTAGGCGGGGAGCTGTTTTTT. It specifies CASSVSKTGQGNLGGELFF.

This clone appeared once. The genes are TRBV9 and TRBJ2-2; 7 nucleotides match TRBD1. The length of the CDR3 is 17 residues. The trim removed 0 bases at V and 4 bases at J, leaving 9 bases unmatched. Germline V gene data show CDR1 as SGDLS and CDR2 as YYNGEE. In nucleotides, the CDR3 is TGTGCCAGCAGCGTAGAAGGTCTAAGGGACAGCACCGGGGAGCTGTTTTTT. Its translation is CASSVEGLRDSTGELFF.

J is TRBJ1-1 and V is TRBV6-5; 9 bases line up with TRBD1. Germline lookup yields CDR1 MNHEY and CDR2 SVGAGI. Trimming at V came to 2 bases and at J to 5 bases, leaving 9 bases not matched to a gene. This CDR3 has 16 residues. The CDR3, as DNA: TGTGCCAGCAGTTACGCCTCCGGGACAGGGAAAACTGAAGCTTTCTTT. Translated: CASSYASGTGKTEAFF.

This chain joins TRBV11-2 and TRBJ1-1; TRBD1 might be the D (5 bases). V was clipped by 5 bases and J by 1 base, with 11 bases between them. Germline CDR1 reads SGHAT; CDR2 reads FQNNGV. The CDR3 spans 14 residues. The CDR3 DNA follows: TGTGCCAGCAGCGCAGGGAGGGGGAACACTGAAGCTTTCTTT. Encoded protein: CASSAGRGNTEAFF.

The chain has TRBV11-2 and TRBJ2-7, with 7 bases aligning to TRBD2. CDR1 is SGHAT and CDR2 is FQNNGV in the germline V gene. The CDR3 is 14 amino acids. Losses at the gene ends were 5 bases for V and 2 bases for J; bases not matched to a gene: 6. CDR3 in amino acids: CASSLRGDPYEQYF. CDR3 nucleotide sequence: TGTGCCAGCAGCCTACGGGGGGACCCCTACGAGCAGTACTTC.

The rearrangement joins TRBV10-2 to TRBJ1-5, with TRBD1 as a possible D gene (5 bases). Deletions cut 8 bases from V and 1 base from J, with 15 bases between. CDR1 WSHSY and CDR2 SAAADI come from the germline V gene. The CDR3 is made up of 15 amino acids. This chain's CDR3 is CASRRGGMSNQPQHF. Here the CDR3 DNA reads TGCGCCAGCCGGCGGGGGGGAATGAGCAATCAGCCCCAGCATTTT.

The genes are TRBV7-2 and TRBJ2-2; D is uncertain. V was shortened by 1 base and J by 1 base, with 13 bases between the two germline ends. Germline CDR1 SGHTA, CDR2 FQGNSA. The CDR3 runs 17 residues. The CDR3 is CASSLEKERLNTGELFF. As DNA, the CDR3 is TGTGCCAGCAGCTTAGAGAAAGAGCGTCTGAACACCGGGGAGCTGTTTTTT.

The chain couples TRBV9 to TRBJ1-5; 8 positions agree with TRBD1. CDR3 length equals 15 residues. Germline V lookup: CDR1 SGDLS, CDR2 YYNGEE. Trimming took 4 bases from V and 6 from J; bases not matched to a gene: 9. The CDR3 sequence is CASSPYGQGGQPQHF. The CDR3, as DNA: TGTGCCAGCAGCCCCTACGGACAGGGAGGTCAGCCCCAGCATTTT.

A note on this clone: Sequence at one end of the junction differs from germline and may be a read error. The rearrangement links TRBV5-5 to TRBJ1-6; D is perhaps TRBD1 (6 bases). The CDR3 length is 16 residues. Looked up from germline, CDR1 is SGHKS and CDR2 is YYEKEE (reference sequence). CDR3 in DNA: TGTGCCAGCAGCTTGTCAGGGACATCCTTTAATTCACCCCTCCACTTT. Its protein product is CASSLSGTSFNSPLHF.

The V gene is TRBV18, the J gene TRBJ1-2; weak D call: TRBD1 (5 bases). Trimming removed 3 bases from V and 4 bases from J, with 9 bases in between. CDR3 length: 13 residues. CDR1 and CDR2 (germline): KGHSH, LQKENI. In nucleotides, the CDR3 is TGTGCCAGCTCACCGCGACAGACCTATGGCTACACCTTC. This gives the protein CASSPRQTYGYTF. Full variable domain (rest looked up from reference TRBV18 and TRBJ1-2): NAGVMQNPRHLVRRRGQEARLRCSPMKGHSHVYWYRQLPEEGLKFMVYLQKENIIDESGMPKERFSAEFPKEGPSILRIQQVVRGDSAAYFCASSPRQTYGYTFGSGTRLTVV.

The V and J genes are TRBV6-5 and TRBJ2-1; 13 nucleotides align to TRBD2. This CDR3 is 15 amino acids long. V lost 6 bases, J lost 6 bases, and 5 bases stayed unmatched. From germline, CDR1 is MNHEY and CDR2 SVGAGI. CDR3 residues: CASRGWTSGSNEQFF. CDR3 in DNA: TGTGCCAGCAGGGGATGGACTAGCGGGAGCAATGAGCAGTTCTTC.

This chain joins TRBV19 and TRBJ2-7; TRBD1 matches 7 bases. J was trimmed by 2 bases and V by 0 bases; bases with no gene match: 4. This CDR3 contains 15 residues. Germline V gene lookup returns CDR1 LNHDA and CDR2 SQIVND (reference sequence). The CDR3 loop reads CASSIEDRLTYEQYF. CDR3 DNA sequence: TGTGCCAGTAGTATAGAGGACAGGCTGACCTACGAGCAGTACTTC.

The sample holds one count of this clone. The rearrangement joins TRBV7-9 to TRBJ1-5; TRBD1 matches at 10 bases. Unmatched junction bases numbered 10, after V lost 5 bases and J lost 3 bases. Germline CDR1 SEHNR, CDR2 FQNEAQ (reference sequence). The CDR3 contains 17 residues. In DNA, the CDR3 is TGTGCCAGCAGCGCTGGACAGGGGGTTAGGGACAATCAGCCCCAGCATTTT. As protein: CASSAGQGVRDNQPQHF.

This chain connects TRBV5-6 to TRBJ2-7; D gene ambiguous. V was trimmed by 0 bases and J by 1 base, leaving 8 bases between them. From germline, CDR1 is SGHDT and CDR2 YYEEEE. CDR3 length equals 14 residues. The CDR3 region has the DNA TGTGCCAGCAGCTTGGTATCCAGTTCCTACGAGCAGTACTTC. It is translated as CASSLVSSSYEQYF.

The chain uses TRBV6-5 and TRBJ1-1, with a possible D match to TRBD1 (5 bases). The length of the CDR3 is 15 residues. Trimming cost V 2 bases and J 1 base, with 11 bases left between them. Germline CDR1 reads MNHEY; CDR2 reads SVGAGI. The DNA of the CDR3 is TGTGCCAGCAGTTACGTGGCGGGGGGGAACACTGAAGCTTTCTTT. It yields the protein CASSYVAGGNTEAFF.

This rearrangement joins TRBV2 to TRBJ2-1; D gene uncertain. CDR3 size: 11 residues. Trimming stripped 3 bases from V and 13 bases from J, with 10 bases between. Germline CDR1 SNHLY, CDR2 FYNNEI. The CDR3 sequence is CASSENSRQFF. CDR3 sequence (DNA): TGTGCCAGCAGTGAGAATAGCCGTCAGTTCTTC.

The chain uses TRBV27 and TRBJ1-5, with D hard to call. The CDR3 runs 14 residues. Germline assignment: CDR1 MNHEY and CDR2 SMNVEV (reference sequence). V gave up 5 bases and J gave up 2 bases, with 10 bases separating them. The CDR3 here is CASSTSVRNQPQHF. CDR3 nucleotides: TGTGCCAGCAGTACCAGTGTCCGCAATCAGCCCCAGCATTTT.

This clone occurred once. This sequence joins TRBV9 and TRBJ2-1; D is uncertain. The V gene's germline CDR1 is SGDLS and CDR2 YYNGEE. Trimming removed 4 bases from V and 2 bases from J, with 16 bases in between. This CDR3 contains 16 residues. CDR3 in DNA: TGTGCCAGCAGCCCAGTGGGCTCATCTACCTACAATGAGCAGTTCTTC. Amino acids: CASSPVGSSTYNEQFF.

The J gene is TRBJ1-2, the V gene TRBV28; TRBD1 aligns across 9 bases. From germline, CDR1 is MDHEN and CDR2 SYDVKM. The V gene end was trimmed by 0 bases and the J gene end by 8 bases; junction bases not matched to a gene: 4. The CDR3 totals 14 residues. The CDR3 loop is CASSLWGQGEGYTF. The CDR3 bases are TGTGCCAGCAGTTTATGGGGACAGGGAGAGGGCTACACCTTC.

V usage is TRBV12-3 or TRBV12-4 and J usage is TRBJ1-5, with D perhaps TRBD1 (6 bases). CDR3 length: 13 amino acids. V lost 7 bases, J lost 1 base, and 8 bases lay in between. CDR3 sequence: CASMDSSNQPQHF. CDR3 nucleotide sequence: TGTGCCAGCATGGACAGCAGCAATCAGCCCCAGCATTTT.

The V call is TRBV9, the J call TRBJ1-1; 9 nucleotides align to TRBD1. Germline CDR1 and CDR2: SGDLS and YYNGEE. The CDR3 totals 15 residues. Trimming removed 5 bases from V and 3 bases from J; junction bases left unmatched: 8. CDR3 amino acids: CASSDSGTGHTEAFF. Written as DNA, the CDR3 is TGTGCCAGCAGTGATTCCGGGACAGGGCACACTGAAGCTTTCTTT. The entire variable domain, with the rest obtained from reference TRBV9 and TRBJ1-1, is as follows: DSGVTQTPKHLITATGQRVTLRCSPRSGDLSVYWYQQSLDQGLQFLIQYYNGEERAKGNILERFSAQQFPDLHSELNLSSLELGDSALYFCASSDSGTGHTEAFFGQGTRLTVV.

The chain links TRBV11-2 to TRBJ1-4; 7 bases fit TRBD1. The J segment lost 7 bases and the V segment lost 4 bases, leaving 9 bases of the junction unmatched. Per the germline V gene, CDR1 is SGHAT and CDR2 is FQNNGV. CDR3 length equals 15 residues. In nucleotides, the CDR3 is TGTGCCAGCAGCTCGCAGGGGGTTTTGCGTGAAAAACTGTTTTTT. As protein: CASSSQGVLREKLFF.

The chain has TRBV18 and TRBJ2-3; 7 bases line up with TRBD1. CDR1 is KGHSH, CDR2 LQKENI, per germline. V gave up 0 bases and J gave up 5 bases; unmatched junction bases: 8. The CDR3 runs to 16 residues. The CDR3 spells CASSPPMTGYGDTQYF. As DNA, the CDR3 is TGTGCCAGCTCACCACCGATGACAGGGTACGGAGATACGCAGTATTTT.